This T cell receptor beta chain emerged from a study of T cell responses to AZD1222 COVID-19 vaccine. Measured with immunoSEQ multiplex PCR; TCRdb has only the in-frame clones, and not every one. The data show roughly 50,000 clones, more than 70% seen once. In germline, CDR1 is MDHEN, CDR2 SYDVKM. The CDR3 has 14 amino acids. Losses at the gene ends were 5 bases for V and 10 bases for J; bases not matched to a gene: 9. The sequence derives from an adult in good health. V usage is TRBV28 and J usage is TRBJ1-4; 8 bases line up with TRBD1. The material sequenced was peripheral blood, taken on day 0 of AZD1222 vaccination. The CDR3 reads CASSPDREFGKLFF. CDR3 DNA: TGTGCCAGCAGTCCGGACAGGGAGTTCGGAAAACTGTTTTTT.